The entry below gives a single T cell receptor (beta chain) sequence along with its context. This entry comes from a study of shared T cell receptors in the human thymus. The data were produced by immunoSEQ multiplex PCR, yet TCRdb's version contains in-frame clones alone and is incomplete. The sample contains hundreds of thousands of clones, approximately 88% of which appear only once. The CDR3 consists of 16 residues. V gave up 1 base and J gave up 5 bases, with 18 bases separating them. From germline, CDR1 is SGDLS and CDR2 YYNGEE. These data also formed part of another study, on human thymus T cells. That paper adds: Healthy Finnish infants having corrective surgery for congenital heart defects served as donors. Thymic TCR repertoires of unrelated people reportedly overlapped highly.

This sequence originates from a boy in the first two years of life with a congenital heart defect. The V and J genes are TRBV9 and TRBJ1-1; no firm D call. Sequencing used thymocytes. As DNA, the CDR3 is TGTGCCAGCAGCGTATGGCCGCTCGTCGGGAGAACTGAAGCTTTCTTT. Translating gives CASSVWPLVGRTEAFF.